The present entry profiles one T cell receptor (beta chain) with its context. Its matching antigen is unknown. A junction end diverges from the germline sequence, so it may reflect a read error. TCR beta CDR3 regions were amplified from RNA transcripts. Researchers ran a first-round RT-PCR on the TCR CDR3 using the HTBI primer set. Each CDR3 protein is one row after TCRdb ran MiXCR on the multiplex PCR reads. The sample lists about 290,000 distinct CDR3 sequences; around 15% were seen once. This sample is drawn from a study of T cells in Graves' hyperthyroidism and ophthalmopathy. At the level of the study: Peripheral blood was obtained at initial diagnosis, preceding any treatment.

This CDR3 has 16 amino acids. From germline, CDR1 is KGHDR and CDR2 SFDVKD. This sample holds PBMCs from roughly 10 ml fresh peripheral blood. Study-wide findings and caveats: Ophthalmopathy was identified by the model a median 6.5 months ahead of onset. Blood also held most thyroid clonotypes expanded beyond 0.001.

The TCR originated in a woman in her sixties or seventies with Graves' ophthalmopathy. Material: blood. The chain couples TRBV24-1 to TRBJ2-3; 7 bases align to TRBD1. CDR3 sequence reads: CATGDLAGQVSDTQYF. The CDR3, as DNA: TGTGCCACCGGTGATTTAGCCGGACAGGTCAGCGATACGCAGTATTTT.